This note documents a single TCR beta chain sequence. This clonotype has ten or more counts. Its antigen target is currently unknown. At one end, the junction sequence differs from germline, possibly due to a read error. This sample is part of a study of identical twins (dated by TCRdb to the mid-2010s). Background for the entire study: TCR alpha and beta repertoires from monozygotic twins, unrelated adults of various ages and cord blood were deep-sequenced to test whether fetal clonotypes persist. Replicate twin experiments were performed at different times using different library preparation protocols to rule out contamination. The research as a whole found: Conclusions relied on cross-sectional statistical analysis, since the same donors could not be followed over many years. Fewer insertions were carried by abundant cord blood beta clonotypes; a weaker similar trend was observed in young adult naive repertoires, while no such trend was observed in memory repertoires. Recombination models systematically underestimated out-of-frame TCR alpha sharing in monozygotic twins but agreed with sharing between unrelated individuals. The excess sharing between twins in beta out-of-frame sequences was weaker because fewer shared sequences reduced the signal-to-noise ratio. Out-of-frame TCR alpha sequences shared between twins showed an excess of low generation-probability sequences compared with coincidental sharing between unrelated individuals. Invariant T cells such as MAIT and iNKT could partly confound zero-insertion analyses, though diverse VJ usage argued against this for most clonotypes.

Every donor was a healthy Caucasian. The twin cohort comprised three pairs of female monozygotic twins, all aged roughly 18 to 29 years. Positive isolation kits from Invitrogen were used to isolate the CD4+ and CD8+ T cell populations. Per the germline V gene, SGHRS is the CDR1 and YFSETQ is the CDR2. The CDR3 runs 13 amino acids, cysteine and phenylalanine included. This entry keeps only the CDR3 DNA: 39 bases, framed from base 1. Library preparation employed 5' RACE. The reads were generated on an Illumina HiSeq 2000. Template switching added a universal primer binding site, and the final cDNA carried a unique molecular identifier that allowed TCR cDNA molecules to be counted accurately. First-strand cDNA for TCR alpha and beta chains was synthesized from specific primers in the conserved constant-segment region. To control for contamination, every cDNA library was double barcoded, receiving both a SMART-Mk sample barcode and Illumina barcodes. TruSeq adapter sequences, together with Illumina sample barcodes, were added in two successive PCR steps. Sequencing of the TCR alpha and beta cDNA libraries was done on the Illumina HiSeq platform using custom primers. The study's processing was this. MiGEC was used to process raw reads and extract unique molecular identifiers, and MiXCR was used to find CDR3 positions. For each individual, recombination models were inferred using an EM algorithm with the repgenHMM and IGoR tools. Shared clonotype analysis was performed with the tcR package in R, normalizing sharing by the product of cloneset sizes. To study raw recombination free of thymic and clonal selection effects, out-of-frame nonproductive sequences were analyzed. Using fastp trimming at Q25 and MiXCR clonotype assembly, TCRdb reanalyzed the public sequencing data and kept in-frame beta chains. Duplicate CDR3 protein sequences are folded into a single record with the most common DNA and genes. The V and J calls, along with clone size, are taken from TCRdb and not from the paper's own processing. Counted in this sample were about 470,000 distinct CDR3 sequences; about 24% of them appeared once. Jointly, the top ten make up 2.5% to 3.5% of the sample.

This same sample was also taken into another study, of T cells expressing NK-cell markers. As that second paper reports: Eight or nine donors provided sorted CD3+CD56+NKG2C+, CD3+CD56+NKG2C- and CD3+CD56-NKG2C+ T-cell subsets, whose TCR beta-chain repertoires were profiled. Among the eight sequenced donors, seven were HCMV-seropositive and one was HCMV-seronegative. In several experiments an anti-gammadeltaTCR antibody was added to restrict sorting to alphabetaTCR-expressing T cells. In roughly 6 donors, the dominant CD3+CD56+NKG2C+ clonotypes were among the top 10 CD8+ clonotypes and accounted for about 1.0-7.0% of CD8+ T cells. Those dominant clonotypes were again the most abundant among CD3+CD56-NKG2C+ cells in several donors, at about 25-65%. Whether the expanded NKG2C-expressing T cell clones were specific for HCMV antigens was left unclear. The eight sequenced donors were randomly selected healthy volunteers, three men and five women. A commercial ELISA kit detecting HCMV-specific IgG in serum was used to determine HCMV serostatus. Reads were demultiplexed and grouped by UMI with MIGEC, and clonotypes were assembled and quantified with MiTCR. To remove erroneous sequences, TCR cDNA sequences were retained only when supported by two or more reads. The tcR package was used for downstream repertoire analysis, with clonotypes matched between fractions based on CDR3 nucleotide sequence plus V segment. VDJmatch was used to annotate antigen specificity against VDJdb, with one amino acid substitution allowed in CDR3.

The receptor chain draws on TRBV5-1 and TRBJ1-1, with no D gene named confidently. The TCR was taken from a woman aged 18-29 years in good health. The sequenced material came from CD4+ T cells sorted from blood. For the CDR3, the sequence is CASSLLLNTEAFF. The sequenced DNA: TGTGCCAGCAGCTTACTGCTGAACACTGAAGCTTTCTTT.